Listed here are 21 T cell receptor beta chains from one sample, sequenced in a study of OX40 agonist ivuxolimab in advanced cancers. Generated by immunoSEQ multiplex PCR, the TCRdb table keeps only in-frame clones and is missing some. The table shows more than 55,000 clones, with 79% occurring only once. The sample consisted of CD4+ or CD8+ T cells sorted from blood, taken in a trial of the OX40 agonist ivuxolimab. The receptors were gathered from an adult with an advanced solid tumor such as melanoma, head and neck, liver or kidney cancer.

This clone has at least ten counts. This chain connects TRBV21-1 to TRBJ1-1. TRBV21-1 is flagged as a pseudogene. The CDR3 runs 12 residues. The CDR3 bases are TGTGCCGGAAAGTCCTGCAACACTGAAGCTTTCTTT. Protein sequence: CAGKSCNTEAFF.

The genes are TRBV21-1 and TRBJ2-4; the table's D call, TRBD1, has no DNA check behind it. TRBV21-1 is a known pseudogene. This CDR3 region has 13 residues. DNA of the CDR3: TGTGCCAGCAGCAGACAGGGTAAAAACATTCAGTACTTC. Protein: CASSRQGKNIQYF.

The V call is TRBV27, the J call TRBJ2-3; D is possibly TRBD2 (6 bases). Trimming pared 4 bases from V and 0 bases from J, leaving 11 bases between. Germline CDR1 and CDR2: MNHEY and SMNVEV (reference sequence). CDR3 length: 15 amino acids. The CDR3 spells CASSSRGTSTDTQYF. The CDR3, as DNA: TGTGCCAGCAGTTCTCGTGGGACTAGCACAGATACGCAGTATTTT.

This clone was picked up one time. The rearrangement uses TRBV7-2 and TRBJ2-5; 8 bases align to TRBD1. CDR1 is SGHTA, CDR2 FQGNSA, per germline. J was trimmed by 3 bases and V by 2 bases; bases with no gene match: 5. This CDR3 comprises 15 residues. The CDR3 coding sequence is TGTGCCAGCAGCTTAACCTGGACAGGGAAAGAGACCCAGTACTTC. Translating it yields CASSLTWTGKETQYF.

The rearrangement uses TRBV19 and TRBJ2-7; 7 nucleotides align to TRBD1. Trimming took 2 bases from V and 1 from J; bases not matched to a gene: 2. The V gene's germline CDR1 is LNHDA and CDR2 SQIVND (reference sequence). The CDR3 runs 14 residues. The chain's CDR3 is CASSITTGSYEQYF. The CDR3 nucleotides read TGTGCCAGTAGTATAACGACAGGGTCCTACGAGCAGTACTTC.

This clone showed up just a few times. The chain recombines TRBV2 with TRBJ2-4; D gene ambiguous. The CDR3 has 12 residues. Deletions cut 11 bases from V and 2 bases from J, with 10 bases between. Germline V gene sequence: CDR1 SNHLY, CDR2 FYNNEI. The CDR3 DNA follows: TGTGCCGGGAAGGGTACCAAAAACATTCAGTACTTC. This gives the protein CAGKGTKNIQYF.

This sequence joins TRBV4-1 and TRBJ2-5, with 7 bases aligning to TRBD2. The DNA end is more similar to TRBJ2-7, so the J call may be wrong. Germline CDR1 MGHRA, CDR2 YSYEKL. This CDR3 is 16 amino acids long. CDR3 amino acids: CASSQDSAGLLYEQYF. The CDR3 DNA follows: TGCGCCAGCAGCCAAGATTCGGCGGGACTACTCTACGAGCAGTACTTC.

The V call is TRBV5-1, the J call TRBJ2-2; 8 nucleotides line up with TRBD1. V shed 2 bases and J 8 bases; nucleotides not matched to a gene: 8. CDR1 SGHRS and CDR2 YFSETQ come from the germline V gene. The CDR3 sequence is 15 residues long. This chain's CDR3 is CASSLGQGGTGELFF. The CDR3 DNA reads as TGCGCCAGCAGCTTAGGACAGGGAGGAACGGGGGAGCTGTTTTTT.

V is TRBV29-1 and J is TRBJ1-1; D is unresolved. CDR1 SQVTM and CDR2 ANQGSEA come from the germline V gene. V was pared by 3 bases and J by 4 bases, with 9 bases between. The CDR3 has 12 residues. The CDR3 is CSVDELSTEAFF. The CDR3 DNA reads TGCAGCGTTGACGAATTGAGCACTGAAGCTTTCTTT.

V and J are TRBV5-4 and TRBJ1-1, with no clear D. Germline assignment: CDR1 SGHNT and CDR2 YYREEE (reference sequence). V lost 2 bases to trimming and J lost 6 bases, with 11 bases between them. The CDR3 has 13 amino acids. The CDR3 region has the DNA TGTGCCAGCAGCTTCCATAGTTGGCCTGAAGCTTTCTTT. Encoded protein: CASSFHSWPEAFF.

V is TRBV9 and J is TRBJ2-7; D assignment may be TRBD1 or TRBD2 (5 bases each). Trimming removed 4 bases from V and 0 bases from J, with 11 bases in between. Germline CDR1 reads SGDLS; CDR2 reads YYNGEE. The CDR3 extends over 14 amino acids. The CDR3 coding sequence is TGTGCCAGCAGCCCCGGGACGGTCTCCTACGAGCAGTACTTC. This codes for CASSPGTVSYEQYF.

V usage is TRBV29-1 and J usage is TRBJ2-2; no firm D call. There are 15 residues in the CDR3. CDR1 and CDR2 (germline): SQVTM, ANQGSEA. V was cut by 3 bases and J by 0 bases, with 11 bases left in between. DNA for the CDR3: TGCAGCGTTGAGGCCGCCCGTTCGAACACCGGGGAGCTGTTTTTT. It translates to CSVEAARSNTGELFF.

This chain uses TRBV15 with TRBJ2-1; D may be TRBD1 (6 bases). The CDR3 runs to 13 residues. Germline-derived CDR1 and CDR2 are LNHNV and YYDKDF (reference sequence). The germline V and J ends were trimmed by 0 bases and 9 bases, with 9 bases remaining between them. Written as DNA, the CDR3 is TGTGCCACCAGCAGAGAGGGGGCTCGTGAGCAGTTCTTC. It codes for CATSREGAREQFF.

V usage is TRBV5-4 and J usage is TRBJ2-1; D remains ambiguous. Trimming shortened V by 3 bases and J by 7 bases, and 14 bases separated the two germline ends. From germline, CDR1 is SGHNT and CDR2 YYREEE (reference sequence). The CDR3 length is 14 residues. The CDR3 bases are TGTGCCAGCAGCTCGGGTCTCCAAGGGAATGAGCAGTTCTTC. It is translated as CASSSGLQGNEQFF.

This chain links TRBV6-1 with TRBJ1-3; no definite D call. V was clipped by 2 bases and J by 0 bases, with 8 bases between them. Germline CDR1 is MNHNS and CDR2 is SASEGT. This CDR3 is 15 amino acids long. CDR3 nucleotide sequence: TGTGCCAGCAGTGAATATAGCCGCTCTGGAAACACCATATATTTT. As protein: CASSEYSRSGNTIYF.

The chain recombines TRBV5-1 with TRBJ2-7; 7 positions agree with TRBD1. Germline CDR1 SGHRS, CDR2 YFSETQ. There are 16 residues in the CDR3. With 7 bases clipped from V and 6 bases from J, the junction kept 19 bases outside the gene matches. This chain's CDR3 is CASVMGTGTEGSEQYF. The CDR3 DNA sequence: TGCGCCAGCGTTATGGGAACCGGGACAGAGGGTTCCGAGCAGTACTTC.

The CDR3: CASSYGLAGGQETQYF. The CDR3 nucleotides read TGTGCCAGCAGTTACGGTCTAGCGGGAGGCCAAGAGACCCAGTACTTC. This rearrangement joins TRBV6-5 to TRBJ2-5; 11 nucleotides agree with TRBD2. V lost 2 bases to trimming and J lost 1 base; unmatched junction nucleotides: 3. The CDR3 spans 16 residues. The germline V gene encodes CDR1 MNHEY and CDR2 SVGAGI.

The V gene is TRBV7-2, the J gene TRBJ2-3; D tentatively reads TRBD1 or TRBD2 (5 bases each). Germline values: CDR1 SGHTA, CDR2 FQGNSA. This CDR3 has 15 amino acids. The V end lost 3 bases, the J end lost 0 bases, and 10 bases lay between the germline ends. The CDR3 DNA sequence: TGTGCCAGCAGCTTCCGGGACGGGAGCACAGATACGCAGTATTTT. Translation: CASSFRDGSTDTQYF.

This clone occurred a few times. CDR3 DNA sequence: TGTGCCAGCAGCGCCACCGCAGGGGTCGAGACTGAAGCTTTCTTT. This codes for CASSATAGVETEAFF. The J gene is TRBJ1-1, the V gene TRBV9; a possible D gene is TRBD1 (6 bases). Looked up from germline, CDR1 is SGDLS and CDR2 is YYNGEE. The CDR3 spans 15 residues. V was cut by 3 bases and J by 5 bases, with 17 bases left in between.

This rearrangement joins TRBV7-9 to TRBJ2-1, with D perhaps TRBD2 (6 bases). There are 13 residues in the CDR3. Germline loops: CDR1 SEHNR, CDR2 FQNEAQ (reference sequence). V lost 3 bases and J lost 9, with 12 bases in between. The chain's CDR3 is CASSFFSGGEQFF. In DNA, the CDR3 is TGTGCCAGCAGCTTTTTTTCCGGGGGTGAGCAGTTCTTC.

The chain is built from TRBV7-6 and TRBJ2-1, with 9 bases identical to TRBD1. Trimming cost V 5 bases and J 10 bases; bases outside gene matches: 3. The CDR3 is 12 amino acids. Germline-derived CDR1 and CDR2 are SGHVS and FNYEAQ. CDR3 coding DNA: TGTGCCAGCAGCCCTGGGACAGGGGAGCAGTTCTTC. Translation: CASSPGTGEQFF.